These T cell receptor beta chains were read from a single sample in a study of vaccination effects on CD4 cells after COVID-19. Produced via immunoSEQ multiplex PCR; TCRdb's table is partial and in-frame only. Counted here are tens of thousands of clones, roughly 80% occurring once; the ten biggest clones make up about 2.5%. These receptors have no identified antigens. Here the sequenced sample was CD4+ T cells from PBMCs cultured with HCoV-229E spike peptides, taken before COVID-19 vaccination. Source of these receptors: a human donor who received a COVID-19 vaccine. Both conserved end residues are part of each CDR3. The D gene is left open where the match is weak. Size values are once, few and many counts, or a class for expanded clones, and some rows have none.

j_call v_call clone_size d_call cdr3_nt cdr3_aa
TRBJ1-6 TRBV13 NA NA TGTGCCAGCAGCTTTAGCCTGTATAATTCACCCCTCCACTTT CASSFSLYNSPLHF
TRBJ1-3 TRBV10-3 NA NA TGTGCCTCAACGTTCTCTGGAAACACCATATATTTT CASTFSGNTIYF
TRBJ1-3 TRBV11-2 NA NA TGTGCCAGCAGCTTGGGGCAGGGGTTATTACCCATATATTTT CASSLGQGLLPIYF
TRBJ1-1 TRBV10-3 NA NA TGTGCCATCAGTGAGTCGACTCCGAGGACTGAAGCTTTCTTT CAISESTPRTEAFF
TRBJ1-4 TRBV10-3 NA NA TGTGCCATCAGTGACCCCGGGGGGATTGCAGAAAAACTGTTTTTT CAISDPGGIAEKLFF
TRBJ1-2 TRBV9 NA NA TGTGCCAGCAGCGTAGGTCTTTGGGGAGTCCATGGCTACACCTTC CASSVGLWGVHGYTF
TRBJ2-1 TRBV19 NA TRBD1 TGTGCCAGTAGTATCGGACAGGGGGCCGATGAGCAGTTCTTC CASSIGQGADEQFF
TRBJ1-2 TRBV5-6 NA NA TGTGCCAGCAGCTTACGGGGTATCAACTACTACTATGGCTACACCTTC CASSLRGINYYYGYTF
TRBJ2-3 TRBV9 NA NA TGTGCCAGCAGCGGAGGGAAAGGCACAGATACGCAGTATTTT CASSGGKGTDTQYF
TRBJ1-4 TRBV19 NA NA TGTGCCAGTAGGGACCTGCGGGTCGAAAAACTGTTTTTT CASRDLRVEKLFF
TRBJ2-2 TRBV6-5 NA TRBD1 TGTGCCAGCAGGTCTCAGGGGGCAGGAACCGGGGAGCTGTTTTTT CASRSQGAGTGELFF
TRBJ2-5 TRBV18 NA NA TGTGCCAGCTCACCACCGTCGGAGACCCAGTACTTC CASSPPSETQYF
TRBJ2-1 TRBV11-2 NA TRBD2 TGTGCCAGCAGCGTAACTAGCGGGGGTAACAATGAGCAGTTCTTC CASSVTSGGNNEQFF
TRBJ1-2 TRBV30 once NA TGTGCCTGGAGTGTAAGCAGGGGCTATGGCTACACCTTC CAWSVSRGYGYTF
TRBJ2-3 TRBV30 NA NA TGTGCCTGGAGGACCCCCGGAGATACGCAGTATTTT CAWRTPGDTQYF
TRBJ2-1 TRBV5-1 NA TRBD2 TGCGCCAGCAGTAGGACTAGCGGGGGGGCCGGTTACAATGAGCAGTTCTTC CASSRTSGGAGYNEQFF
TRBJ1-2 TRBV10-1 few NA TGCGCCAGCAGTGAAACAACTAACTATGGCTACACCTTC CASSETTNYGYTF
TRBJ2-2 TRBV6-5 once NA TGTGCCAGCAGTAACCCCCGGCTGGACGGGGAGCTGTTTTTT CASSNPRLDGELFF
TRBJ1-4 TRBV6-6 once NA TGTGCCAGCAGTTACTCGCTGGGGGAAAAACTGTTTTTT CASSYSLGEKLFF
TRBJ2-3 TRBV29-1 NA NA TGCAGCGCGACGACGGCGTCAGATACGCAGTATTTT CSATTASDTQYF
TRBJ2-5 TRBV2 NA TRBD2 TGTGCCAGCAGTGACGATGGAAAGCGGGGAGAGACCCAGTACTTC CASSDDGKRGETQYF
TRBJ2-5 TRBV27 once NA TGTGCCAGCAGTTTCTCCGCCTCCGAGACCCAGTACTTC CASSFSASETQYF
TRBJ1-1 TRBV24-1 NA TRBD1 TGTGCCACCAGGGGAAAGGGGGCGCGGGGGAACACTGAAGCTTTCTTT CATRGKGARGNTEAFF
TRBJ1-5 TRBV5-6 NA NA TGTGCCAGCAGCCATCGGGGCTACAATCAGCCCCAGCATTTT CASSHRGYNQPQHF
TRBJ2-3 TRBV11-2 NA NA TGTGCCAGCAGGGTACCTGGGGGCAGCGGCGATACGCAGTATTTT CASRVPGGSGDTQYF
TRBJ1-1 TRBV2 NA TRBD1 TGTGCCACCCTCCGGACAGGGGCGAACACTGAAGCTTTCTTT CATLRTGANTEAFF
TRBJ2-5 TRBV28 NA NA TGTGCCAGCAGCTCCGCCCTGACCGGGGAGACCCAGTACTTC CASSSALTGETQYF
TRBJ2-1 TRBV18 NA NA TGTGCCAGCTCACCACCTTCCACGGCCACAAGCACACAGTTCTTC CASSPPSTATSTQFF
TRBJ1-1 TRBV18 NA TRBD1 TGTGCCAGCTCAGCAGATGTTGGGACAGCGAACACTGAAGCTTTCTTT CASSADVGTANTEAFF
TRBJ1-1 TRBV5-1 NA TRBD1 TGCGCCAGCAGCTCGGGACAGGGGAACACTGAAGCTTTCTTT CASSSGQGNTEAFF
TRBJ1-2 TRBV5-1 NA TRBD1 TGCGCCAGCAGCCCACGGACAGGGATGGACTATGGCTACACCTTC CASSPRTGMDYGYTF
TRBJ2-2 TRBV7-9 NA NA TGTGCCAGCAGCTGGGCGCCCCGGGCCGGGGAGCTGTTTTTT CASSWAPRAGELFF
TRBJ2-4 TRBV19 NA TRBD2 TGTGCCAGTAGTATCCTAGCGGGGGTCCAAAACATTCAGTACTTC CASSILAGVQNIQYF
TRBJ2-1 TRBV4-1 NA TRBD1 TGCGCCAGCAGCCAAGATCCACAGGGGGCCGATGAGCAGTTCTTC CASSQDPQGADEQFF
TRBJ1-1 TRBV11-2 NA NA TGTGCCAGCAGCTTAGTGTTACAGGGGAACACTGAAGCTTTCTTT CASSLVLQGNTEAFF
TRBJ1-3 TRBV7-2 NA NA TGTGCCAGCAGCTTAAGAGTCGCTGGAAACACCATATATTTT CASSLRVAGNTIYF
TRBJ2-1 TRBV4-1 NA NA TGCGCCAGCAGCCAAGCTGTCAGAACCTACAATGAGCAGTTCTTC CASSQAVRTYNEQFF
TRBJ2-2 TRBV5-1 NA TRBD2 TGCGCCAGCAGCCGCCGGCGGGAGACCACCGGGGAGCTGTTTTTT CASSRRRETTGELFF
TRBJ1-5 TRBV19 NA TRBD1 TGTGCCAGTAGTATAGACCCGGACAGGAGCAATCAGCCCCAGCATTTT CASSIDPDRSNQPQHF
TRBJ2-5 TRBV30 NA NA TGTGCCTGGAGACCACCGGGGGAGACCCAGTACTTC CAWRPPGETQYF
TRBJ2-3 TRBV4-2 once TRBD2 TGTGCCAGCAGCCTCGCTGGGAGCGGGGGGGCCAGCACAGATACGCAGTATTTT CASSLAGSGGASTDTQYF
TRBJ2-3 TRBV19 NA NA TGTGCCAGTAACCAGTGGGGGCAGGGAGGCACAGATACGCAGTATTTT CASNQWGQGGTDTQYF
TRBJ1-6 TRBV7-2 few NA TGTGCCAGCAGCTTAGGGGGGCTTGAATCACCCCTCCACTTT CASSLGGLESPLHF
TRBJ2-5 TRBV6-5 NA NA TGTGCCAGCAGAGAGGACATTACGCAAGAGACCCAGTACTTC CASREDITQETQYF
TRBJ2-2 TRBV19 NA TRBD2 TGTGCCAGTAAGAGCGGGGGACACGGGTCCGGGGAGCTGTTTTTT CASKSGGHGSGELFF
TRBJ2-3 TRBV12-3/TRBV12-4 once NA TGTGCCAGCAGTTTCGGGGTGGCAGATACGCAGTATTTT CASSFGVADTQYF
TRBJ2-3 TRBV9 NA TRBD1 TGTGCCAGCAGCGTAGTCGGAGTAACAGGGGCTACGCAGTATTTT CASSVVGVTGATQYF
TRBJ1-2 TRBV3-1/TRBV3-2 NA TRBD1 TGTGCCAGCAGTCAGGACAGGGGGCGGTCTAACTATGGCTACACCTTC CASSQDRGRSNYGYTF
TRBJ1-6 TRBV5-1 NA NA TGCGCCAGCAGCCGACGGGTCTCCTATAATTCACCCCTCCACTTT CASSRRVSYNSPLHF
TRBJ1-1 TRBV5-1 NA TRBD1 TGCGCCAGCAGCTTTTTACAGGGGGTTACTGAAGCTTTCTTT CASSFLQGVTEAFF
TRBJ1-1 TRBV20-1 NA NA TGCAGTGCTAGACTGGCTGAAGCTTTCTTT CSARLAEAFF
TRBJ2-1 TRBV11-3 NA NA TGTGCCAGCAGCCGGGACTCGTACAATGAGCAGTTCTTC CASSRDSYNEQFF
TRBJ2-3 TRBV7-2 NA NA TGTGCCAGCCGGGGGATGGGCCTAGCTGGGGATACGCAGTATTTT CASRGMGLAGDTQYF
TRBJ1-5 TRBV19 NA TRBD1 TGTGCCAGTAGTATAGTGGGACAGGGACAGCCCCAGCATTTT CASSIVGQGQPQHF
TRBJ1-5 TRBV25-1 NA NA TGTGCCAGCAGTGAATATAACAATCAGCCCCAGCATTTT CASSEYNNQPQHF
TRBJ1-3 TRBV30 NA NA TGTGCCTGGGGCCTTTATCAGGGAAACACCATATATTTT CAWGLYQGNTIYF
TRBJ2-5 TRBV4-3 NA TRBD2 TGCGCCAGCAGCCAGGACGGACTAGCGGGGACCCAGTACTTC CASSQDGLAGTQYF
TRBJ2-2 TRBV7-2 NA NA TGTGCCAGCAGCTTAGGGCCATTGAACACCGGGGAGCTGTTTTTT CASSLGPLNTGELFF
TRBJ2-2 TRBV2 NA TRBD2 TGTGCCAGCAGTGAGCGGGGGGGCAACACCGGGGAGCTGTTTTTT CASSERGGNTGELFF